This TCR beta chain stems from a study of T cells in Graves' hyperthyroidism and ophthalmopathy. Study background: The initial diagnosis was the point when peripheral blood was collected, ahead of any treatment.

Amplified regions were TCR beta CDR3 sequences from RNA transcripts. In the first-round RT-PCR of the TCR CDR3, the HTBI primer set was used. One entry per CDR3 protein results from TCRdb running MiXCR on the multiplex PCR reads. The sample records more than 300,000 distinct CDR3 sequences, roughly a sixth being singletons. This CDR3 comprises 15 residues. Losses at the gene ends were 6 bases for V and 4 bases for J; bases not matched to a gene: 11. CDR1 MNHNS and CDR2 SASEGT come from the germline V gene. The sequence came from a young woman with Graves' hyperthyroidism that later progressed to Graves' ophthalmopathy. Sequences were obtained from blood. V gene TRBV6-1 combines with J gene TRBJ1-2; 7 bases align to TRBD1. The chain's CDR3 is CASRHAQGPTYGYTF. The CDR3 region has the DNA TGTGCCAGCAGGCACGCACAGGGGCCTACCTATGGCTACACCTTC.